This T cell receptor beta chain comes out of a study of blood T cell repertoires in COVID-19. Study summary: There were acute and convalescent COVID-19 samples, and they came from the United States, Italy and Spain.

This CDR3 region has 16 residues. V lost 2 bases to trimming and J lost 0 bases, with 10 bases between them. Germline lookup yields CDR1 MGHRA and CDR2 YSYEKL. Authors' processing steps: Cell counts per sample came from amplifying reference gene primers. Only in-frame clones appear in the TCRdb table, and some are missing; sequencing was by immunoSEQ multiplex PCR. That table is the source of V, J and clone size, and D and trimming were worked out from the DNA. The sample yields some 60,000 clones, approximately 77% seen once. The sample taken for sequencing was peripheral blood. V and J are TRBV4-1 and TRBJ1-4; no clear D. The source is a human donor in a cohort sampled during active COVID-19. The CDR3 bases are TGCGCCAGCAGCCAAACCCCGGTTGCAACTAATGAAAAACTGTTTTTT. Protein: CASSQTPVATNEKLFF.